This entry lists 28 T cell receptor beta chains sequenced from one sample in a study of Ad26.COV2.S vaccination and SARS-CoV-2 variants. Clones were sequenced by immunoSEQ multiplex PCR, and TCRdb holds only the in-frame ones, with some missing. This repertoire shows around 450,000 clones, nearly 90% found once; its top ten account for approximately 1.7%. The treatment: some 20 received Ad26.COV2.S at low or high dose, single or two shots; about 5 received placebo; per-sample allocation not given. Collection of samples fell on day 63 after the first vaccine or placebo injection. The sample was peripheral blood, taken in a trial of Ad26.COV2.S vaccine versus placebo. These receptors all stem from a person aged 18-60 years who received the Ad26.COV2.S COVID-19 vaccine or a placebo.

This clone was picked up a small number of times. This sample also contains other DNA sequences that code for the same CDR3. The chain carries TRBV6-5 and TRBJ1-1, with TRBD1 as a possible D gene (5 bases). The CDR3 consists of 14 residues. Trimming removed 0 bases from V and 4 bases from J, with 9 bases in between. Germline CDR1 is MNHEY and CDR2 is SVGAGI. CDR3 amino acids: CASSYSGGGTEAFF. CDR3 bases: TGTGCCAGCAGTTACTCGGGGGGGGGCACTGAAGCTTTCTTT.

The V call is TRBV27, the J call TRBJ2-1; 12 bases map to TRBD2. CDR1 and CDR2 (germline): MNHEY, SMNVEV (reference sequence). This CDR3 is built from 20 residues. V gave up 4 bases and J gave up 1 base; unmatched junction bases: 14. The DNA for the CDR3 is TGTGCCAGCAGTTCAATTGTAAAGACTAGCGGGAGACTATCCTACAATGAGCAGTTCTTC. Its translation is CASSSIVKTSGRLSYNEQFF.

V is TRBV6-5 and J is TRBJ2-3, with D possibly being TRBD1 (5 bases). Per germline, CDR1 MNHEY and CDR2 SVGAGI. This CDR3 comprises 15 residues. V lost 8 bases to trimming and J lost 2 bases, with 17 bases between them. CDR3 nucleotide sequence: TGTGCCAGCGGCAACAGGAAGGTGAACACAGATACGCAGTATTTT. Residues: CASGNRKVNTDTQYF.

This clone was seen only a few times. The V gene is TRBV6-8, the J gene TRBJ2-7, with 9 bases matching TRBD2. V was pared by 2 bases and J by 6 bases, with 11 bases of the junction left unmatched. Germline lookup yields CDR1 MNHGY and CDR2 SAAAGT. The CDR3 has 16 amino acids. CDR3 nucleotide sequence: TGTGCCAGCAGTTACCCGACTAGCGGAGTACCAGCCGAGCAGTACTTC. Amino acids: CASSYPTSGVPAEQYF.

This chain joins TRBV2 and TRBJ2-1; D is perhaps TRBD1 or TRBD2 (5 bases each). The CDR3 extends over 14 amino acids. Germline assignment: CDR1 SNHLY and CDR2 FYNNEI. Trimming removed 7 bases at V and 0 bases at J, with 10 bases between. The chain's CDR3 is CASNGAGSYNEQFF. The DNA for the CDR3 is TGTGCCAGCAACGGGGCAGGCTCCTACAATGAGCAGTTCTTC.

This chain links TRBV20-1 with TRBJ2-7, with 7 bases that match TRBD1. Losses at the gene ends were 5 bases for V and 6 bases for J; bases not matched to a gene: 4. This CDR3 is built from 11 residues. Germline values: CDR1 DFQATT, CDR2 SNEGSKA (reference sequence). In nucleotides, the CDR3 is TGCAGTGCTGCACCAGGGGGCGAGCAGTACTTC. Protein sequence: CSAAPGGEQYF.

V gene TRBV29-1 combines with J gene TRBJ1-5; perhaps TRBD1 as D (5 bases). The germline V gene has CDR1 SQVTM and CDR2 ANQGSEA. V was cut by 4 bases and J by 0 bases, with 7 bases left in between. CDR3 size: 13 residues. For the CDR3, the DNA is TGCAGCGTTGGGGGGGATAGCAATCAGCCCCAGCATTTT. Its translation: CSVGGDSNQPQHF.

This clone was detected only a few times. This chain uses TRBV19 with TRBJ1-1; D not certain. CDR3 length: 13 residues. V shed 3 bases and J shed 5 bases, with 10 bases lying between them. From germline, CDR1 is LNHDA and CDR2 SQIVND (reference sequence). The CDR3 here is CASSIYRGTEAFF. In nucleotides, the CDR3 is TGTGCCAGTAGTATCTATCGGGGTACTGAAGCTTTCTTT.

This rearrangement joins TRBV5-1 to TRBJ2-1; D gene uncertain. Germline V gene data show CDR1 as SGHRS and CDR2 as YFSETQ. CDR3 length: 14 residues. V was pared by 4 bases and J by 4 bases, with 12 bases between. Here the CDR3 DNA reads TGCGCCAGCAGCCCGAGTTTTTTGTACAATGAGCAGTTCTTC. Translating gives CASSPSFLYNEQFF.

In its sample, this clone was seen once. The chain recombines TRBV6-5 with TRBJ2-1; D possibly corresponds to TRBD1 (5 bases). V was pared by 7 bases and J by 2 bases, with 12 bases between. The length of the CDR3 is 14 residues. Germline assignment: CDR1 MNHEY and CDR2 SVGAGI. The CDR3 reads CASKTGRPYNEQFF. CDR3 DNA sequence: TGTGCCAGCAAAACAGGTCGACCCTACAATGAGCAGTTCTTC.

The table lists this clone with a count of one. The rearrangement uses TRBV23-1 and TRBJ1-5, with D unclear. TRBV23-1 is an open reading frame, and its role is uncertain. V shed 4 bases and J shed 0 bases, with 22 bases lying between them. This CDR3 has 19 amino acids. CDR3 protein: CASSPAWSSRGNSNQPQHF. The CDR3 DNA follows: TGCGCCAGCAGTCCCGCCTGGTCGTCCCGGGGAAATAGCAATCAGCCCCAGCATTTT.

This chain connects TRBV11-2 to TRBJ2-1, with 7 bases aligning to TRBD1. V shed 1 base, J shed 8 bases, and the junction held 5 bases outside the gene matches. CDR3 length equals 14 residues. Germline assignment: CDR1 SGHAT and CDR2 FQNNGV. The CDR3 sequence: CASSLGDSKDEQFF. The CDR3 coding sequence is TGTGCCAGCAGCTTAGGGGACAGCAAAGATGAGCAGTTCTTC.

CDR3 loop: CASSIPAGNGYTF. The CDR3 region has the DNA TGTGCCAGTAGTATCCCGGCAGGGAATGGCTACACCTTC. The chain has TRBV19 and TRBJ1-2, with D tentatively TRBD1 (5 bases). Trimming took 3 bases from V and 6 from J, leaving 11 bases between them. Germline V gives CDR1 LNHDA, CDR2 SQIVND (reference sequence). The CDR3 has 13 residues.

This rearrangement joins TRBV4-3 to TRBJ1-5; the D gene is possibly TRBD1 (5 bases). CDR1 is LGHNA, CDR2 YSLEER, per germline. Between the trimmed V and J ends, which lost 0 bases and 7 bases, there was a span of 19 bases. CDR3 size: 17 residues. The DNA of the CDR3 is TGCGCCAGCAGCCAAGATTCGGATGGAAAGGGGAGGCAGCCCCAGCATTTT. Its protein is CASSQDSDGKGRQPQHF.

The V and J genes are TRBV6-5 and TRBJ1-2, with 10 bases that match TRBD1. The CDR3 runs to 15 residues. The J segment lost 2 bases and the V segment lost 8 bases, leaving 8 bases of the junction unmatched. Per the germline V gene, CDR1 is MNHEY and CDR2 is SVGAGI. CDR3 loop: CASRRPGQGNYGYTF. In DNA, the CDR3 is TGTGCCAGCCGAAGACCGGGACAGGGGAACTATGGCTACACCTTC.

This chain connects TRBV19 to TRBJ1-5; 9 bases match TRBD1. The V segment lost 7 bases and the J segment 2 bases; nucleotides outside the gene matches: 9. Germline V gene lookup returns CDR1 LNHDA and CDR2 SQIVND (reference sequence). The CDR3 covers 16 residues. The CDR3 spells CASTLTGGGRNQPQHF. For the CDR3, the DNA is TGTGCCAGTACTCTGACAGGGGGAGGACGCAATCAGCCCCAGCATTTT.

The rearrangement joins TRBV19 to TRBJ1-2; possible D gene TRBD1, 5 bases. Trimming stripped 9 bases from V and 3 bases from J, with 20 bases between. Germline CDR1 is LNHDA and CDR2 is SQIVND (reference sequence). CDR3 length equals 15 residues. The CDR3: CASQKRGQGYYGYTF. CDR3 sequence (DNA): TGTGCCAGCCAGAAGAGGGGCCAGGGATACTATGGCTACACCTTC.

The J gene is TRBJ2-7, the V gene TRBV29-1, with 8 bases matching TRBD2. V gave up 4 bases and J gave up 0 bases; unmatched junction bases: 20. CDR1 and CDR2 from the germline V gene are SQVTM and ANQGSEA. The CDR3 contains 19 residues. The CDR3 coding sequence is TGCAGCGTTGCCCAACTCCAGGGACTAGACTATAGGAGCTCCTACGAGCAGTACTTC. Translation: CSVAQLQGLDYRSSYEQYF.

J is TRBJ2-3 and V is TRBV29-1; D might be TRBD1 (5 bases). CDR1 is SQVTM and CDR2 is ANQGSEA in the germline V gene. CDR3 length: 14 amino acids. The V end was cut by 4 bases, the J end by 1 base, with 12 bases between. CDR3 residues: CSVAAGWGTDTQYF. Here the CDR3 DNA reads TGCAGCGTTGCCGCAGGGTGGGGCACAGATACGCAGTATTTT.

CDR3 sequence (DNA): TGTGCCAGCAGTTTGGTCCGGGCAGGGGGTATCTCTGGAAACACCATATATTTT. Translating gives CASSLVRAGGISGNTIYF. This chain joins TRBV28 and TRBJ1-3; TRBD1 agrees at 7 bases. The CDR3 extends over 18 amino acids. Trimming took 3 bases from V and 0 from J; bases not matched to a gene: 11. CDR1 is MDHEN, CDR2 SYDVKM, per germline.

The J gene is TRBJ1-1, the V gene TRBV6-5; no clear D. This CDR3 has 14 residues. V gave up 6 bases and J gave up 6 bases, with 17 bases separating them. Germline-derived CDR1 and CDR2 are MNHEY and SVGAGI. DNA of the CDR3: TGTGCCAGCAGGCGTGGTACGCTGGGTCCTGAAGCTTTCTTT. Translation gives CASRRGTLGPEAFF.

V is TRBV18 and J is TRBJ1-1; D not resolved. V lost 5 bases and J lost 8, with 12 bases in between. The CDR3 sequence is 12 residues long. Germline CDR1 KGHSH, CDR2 LQKENI. CDR3 DNA sequence: TGTGCCAGCTCAAGACCGGGAGCCGAAGCTTTCTTT. Its protein is CASSRPGAEAFF.

The V gene is TRBV2, the J gene TRBJ1-5, with a tentative D call TRBD1 (5 bases). The V and J ends lost 1 base and 2 bases respectively, with 6 bases between them. Looked up from germline, CDR1 is SNHLY and CDR2 is FYNNEI. The CDR3 consists of 14 residues. This CDR3 is CASSEDRRNQPQHF. In DNA form, the CDR3 reads TGTGCCAGCAGTGAAGACAGGCGCAATCAGCCCCAGCATTTT.

The chain recombines TRBV16 with TRBJ1-5, with a tentative D call TRBD1 (6 bases). Germline values: CDR1 KGHSY, CDR2 FQNENV. Trimming took 6 bases from V and 1 from J, leaving 19 bases between them. CDR3 length equals 17 residues. CDR3 loop: CASSLHLWTASNQPQHF. The CDR3 nucleotides are TGTGCCAGCAGTCTACACCTATGGACAGCAAGCAATCAGCCCCAGCATTTT.

The chain uses TRBV10-1 and TRBJ2-1; D remains ambiguous. Looked up from germline, CDR1 is WNHNN and CDR2 is SYGVQD (reference sequence). This CDR3 region has 14 residues. Trimming left V 10 bases short and J 5 bases short, with 18 bases between. The CDR3 nucleotides read TGCGCCACCCAACGTGACGGCCCAGACAATGAGCAGTTCTTC. Translated, it gives CATQRDGPDNEQFF.

About this clone itself: Additional DNA sequences in this sample encode the identical CDR3. This chain joins TRBV29-1 and TRBJ1-2, with 7 nucleotides matching TRBD1. Germline CDR1 reads SQVTM; CDR2 reads ANQGSEA. V shed 3 bases and J 4 bases; nucleotides not matched to a gene: 5. This CDR3 region has 13 residues. CDR3 in DNA: TGCAGCGTTGACGCAGGGGGAGGCTATGGCTACACCTTC. It translates to CSVDAGGGYGYTF.

CDR3 sequence: CASRNTQGTINYGYTF. CDR3 coding DNA: TGTGCCAGTAGAAATACCCAGGGTACAATTAACTATGGCTACACCTTC. The gene calls are TRBV19 and TRBJ1-2, with D possibly matching TRBD1 (5 bases). V was cut by 6 bases and J by 1 base, with 18 bases left in between. The germline V gene encodes CDR1 LNHDA and CDR2 SQIVND (reference sequence). CDR3 length equals 16 residues.

This clone occurred once. V usage is TRBV7-3 and J usage is TRBJ2-1; perhaps TRBD2 as D (5 bases). The CDR3 covers 15 residues. Trimming removed 5 bases at V and 0 bases at J, with 11 bases between. Germline V CDR1 and CDR2: SGHTA, FQGTGA. CDR3 residues: CASSKAASSYNEQFF. The CDR3 nucleotides are TGTGCCAGCAGCAAAGCGGCGAGCTCCTACAATGAGCAGTTCTTC.